This T cell receptor (beta chain) was profiled in a study of T cells after yellow fever vaccination. Generation of TCR cDNA used 5'RACE template switching (which added a universal primer site and UMIs). From the 5' RACE reads, TCRdb called clonotypes with MiXCR, one entry per CDR3 protein. The table shows some 240,000 distinct CDR3 sequences, with roughly 4.8% occurring only once. This clonotype has a count of ten or more. Its antigen is not identified. Study results and limitations: Post-booster repertoires again held most primary-vaccination clones (about 96% CD4, roughly 88% CD8). FACS-sorted repertoires could harbor abundant contaminating bulk-population clonotypes. Peaking faster, on day 5 versus 15, the secondary response was nonetheless weaker.

The V segment lost 1 base and the J segment 2 bases; nucleotides outside the gene matches: 1. Germline V lookup: CDR1 SGHTA, CDR2 FQGNSA. The CDR3 consists of 16 residues. The chain employs TRBV7-2 and TRBJ2-5; TRBD2 matches at 13 bases. This clonotype was sampled from a man younger than 35 who received the YFV17D yellow fever vaccine. The sample was CD4+ T cells sorted from PBMCs, taken on the day of the yellow fever booster vaccination. The CDR3 DNA is TGTGCCAGCAGCTTAGGACTAGCGGGGGGACAAGAGACCCAGTACTTC. Translating gives CASSLGLAGGQETQYF.